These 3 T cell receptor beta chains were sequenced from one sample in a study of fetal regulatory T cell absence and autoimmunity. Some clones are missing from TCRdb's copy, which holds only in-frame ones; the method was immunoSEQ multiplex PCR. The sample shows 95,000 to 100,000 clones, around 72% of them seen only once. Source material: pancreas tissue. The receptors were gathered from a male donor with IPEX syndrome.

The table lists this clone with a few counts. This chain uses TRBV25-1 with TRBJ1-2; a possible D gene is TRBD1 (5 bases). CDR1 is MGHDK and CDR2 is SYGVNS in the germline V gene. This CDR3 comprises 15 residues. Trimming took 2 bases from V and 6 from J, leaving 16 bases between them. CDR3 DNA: TGTGCCAGCAGTGAAAGGGGTTTAGAAGGAGATGGCTACACCTTC. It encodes CASSERGLEGDGYTF.

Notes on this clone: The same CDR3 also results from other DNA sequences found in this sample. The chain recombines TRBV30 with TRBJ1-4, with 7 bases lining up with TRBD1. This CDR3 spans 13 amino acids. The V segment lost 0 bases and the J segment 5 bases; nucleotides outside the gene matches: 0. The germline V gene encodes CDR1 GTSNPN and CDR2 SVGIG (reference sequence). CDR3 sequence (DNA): TGTGCCTGGAGTGTACAGGGGAATGAAAAACTGTTTTTT. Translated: CAWSVQGNEKLFF.

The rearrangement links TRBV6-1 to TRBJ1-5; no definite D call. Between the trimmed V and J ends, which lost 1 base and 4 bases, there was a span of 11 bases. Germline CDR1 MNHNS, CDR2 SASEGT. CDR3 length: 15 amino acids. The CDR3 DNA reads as TGTGCCAGCAGTGAAGGTGGCAGGCCAAATCAGCCCCAGCATTTT. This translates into CASSEGGRPNQPQHF.